This TCR beta chain was sequenced during a study of cytomegalovirus exposure and HLA in healthy donors (dated by TCRdb to the late 2010s). About the study as a whole: According to a later analysis, the roughly 130 validation repertoires were produced on the same platform as the 666 repertoires of the first cohort. The study aimed to test whether cataloging public T cell receptors could reveal signatures of past pathogen exposure. In addition to the first cohort of 666 subjects, a separate validation cohort of some 120 different subjects was used. High-throughput TCR immunosequencing, statistical association of individual TCRs with disease status, and machine learning were combined to predict cytomegalovirus infection status.

V loses 1 base, J loses 6 bases, and the germline ends lie 12 bases apart. The CDR3 sequence holds 15 residues, the cysteine and phenylalanine included. Only the CDR3 part of the read is kept: 45 bases, read in frame from the first base. In the germline V gene, CDR1 corresponds to SGHTA and CDR2 to FQGNSA. In the case of this clone: Its cognate antigen has yet to be identified. No per-base quality is available; no much larger clone lies one base away.

The donors belonged to the validation cohort of 90 to 150 subjects, which was separate from the 666-subject first cohort. The library was prepared using the immunoSEQ multiplex PCR assay. In the paper's pipeline: A statistical classification framework was built to diagnose cytomegalovirus status from the catalog of TCR beta chain sequences. TCRdb's version of the immuneACCESS table is confined to in-frame rearrangements and falls short of the full clone set. An unresolved V gene accounts for under half of the shortfall where checked; the remainder is of unknown origin. V and J calls and clone size are given by that table; D and trimming were obtained from the DNA. The sample records tens of thousands of clones, more than 70% of which are singletons. Clones ranked in the top ten supply more than 1% of the sample. Summary of the overall study and its limitations: In a later analysis, TCRs clustered in the first cohort were found to also tend to co-occur in the approximately 120 validation repertoires, with roughly 93% of cluster scores above 0. The study listed 170 or so TCR beta chains as associated with cytomegalovirus. A few of the identified cytomegalovirus-associated TCR beta chains were confirmed in vitro to be specific for cytomegalovirus antigens. Across donors, most TCR sequences were observed very rarely, whereas some public TCRs were present in many individuals. It was suggested by the authors that the approach could potentially be generalized to other disease states and immunological phenotypes. A later analysis had no HLA typing for the validation cohort, so co-occurrence there was scored across all 130 or so repertoires. The classifier was reported to diagnose cytomegalovirus status with high specificity and sensitivity in both the original and validation cohorts.

The origin of this receptor is a young woman in good health and CMV-seronegative. Recombination joined TRBV7-2 with TRBJ2-2; a tentative D match to TRBD1 spans 5 bases. The sequencing sample was made of PBMCs. The CDR3 protein: CASSLEAGYPGELFF. At the DNA level, the sequence is TGTGCCAGCAGCTTAGAGGCAGGGTATCCCGGGGAGCTGTTTTTT.